This T cell receptor beta chain was sequenced for a study of blood T cell repertoires in COVID-19 (dated by TCRdb to 2020 to 2021). About the study as a whole: Samples from collaborators originated in the United States, Italy and Spain and spanned both the acute and convalescent phases of COVID-19. The material from the prospective study consisted of cDNA or gDNA derived from T cells, B-cell-depleted T cells, or PBMCs. The dataset comprised deeply sampled blood TCRbeta repertoires from subjects exposed to, actively infected with, or recovered from COVID-19. The repertoires were released in a freely available public database meant as a resource for research on the immune response to SARS-CoV-2. Samples were obtained from the ongoing ImmuneRACE study (first 160 participants) and from 1,254 subjects provided by 6 global collaborators. Sample metadata almost always included a de-identified subject ID, COVID-19 status, age in years and sex. Where available, HLA class I and class II types were taken from metadata supplied by the sample provider and were not determined by assay-based typing.

The investigation overall reported the following: How much clinical and demographic metadata was included differed by source and by participant, and the metadata was provided uncurated.

One collaborating source in Seattle enrolled patients while the patients were actively infected and followed the patients over time throughout the course of disease. Whole blood was collected in K2EDTA tubes by collaborating institutions according to the institutions' own protocols. For TCRbeta analysis, collaborators shipped samples as frozen whole blood, isolated PBMCs, or DNA extracted from either of those sample types. TCRbeta CDR3 regions were amplified from genomic DNA by means of the immunoSEQ Assay, a bias-controlled multiplex PCR. Turning to the authors' computational methods: The number of nucleated cells in each sample was estimated from the amplification of reference gene primers within the assay. To quantify the absolute abundance of each unique TCRbeta CDR3 rearrangement, sequence reads were collapsed and filtered. For each sample, productive Simpson clonality was calculated as the square root of Simpson's diversity index over productive rearrangements. TCRdb provides this immuneACCESS table in a form limited to in-frame rearrangements. Some clones are lacking; in checked studies, under half of them reflect an unresolved V gene, and why the rest are absent is not known. V, J and clone size were drawn from that table, and D and trimming were deduced from the DNA. The sample has approximately 260,000 clones on record, approximately 89% of them singletons. The ten largest clonotypes hold roughly 10% of the sample.

In the case of this clone: The target of this receptor is not known. Nothing much larger sits one base from this clone, and base qualities are not available.

Sequenced input: peripheral blood. This sequence was found in a woman in her sixties or seventies with COVID-19, enrolled during active disease.

Here is the DNA: TGTGCCAGCGGGACAGGGGGCGCCGGGTTTGAAAAACTGTTTTTT. It encodes CASGTGGAGFEKLFF. This chain joins TRBV6-5 to TRBJ1-4, with 12 bases aligning to TRBD1. Counted from cysteine to phenylalanine, this CDR3 has 15 amino acids. The retained sequence is limited to the CDR3, 45 bases, with the frame set at the first base. From a lookup of the germline V gene, CDR1 and CDR2 are MNHEY and SVGAGI. V is pruned by 8 bases and J by 7 bases, leaving 8 bases of the junction without a gene match.